These T cell receptor beta chains were read from a single sample in a study of blood T cell repertoires in COVID-19. Measured with immunoSEQ multiplex PCR; TCRdb has only the in-frame clones, and not every one. The sample lists about 220,000 clones; around 86% were seen once. Sequenced material: peripheral blood. The receptors shown here come from a human donor in a cohort sampled during active COVID-19. Each CDR3 is given with its conserved first and last residue. Each record gives: CDR3 length, D gene, V gene, clone size, J gene, CDR3 DNA, CDR3 protein. D genes are given only for firm matches. Only part of the rows carry a size: once, few, many, or a class if the clone is expanded.

16	.	TRBV28	.	TRBJ1-5	TGTGCCAGCAGTTTTAAATATCGACAGCTCTATCAGCCCCAGCATTTT	CASSFKYRQLYQPQHF
15	.	TRBV28	.	TRBJ1-5	TGTGCCAGCAGTTTATTATCAGGGCGCAATCAGCCCCAGCATTTT	CASSLLSGRNQPQHF
14	.	TRBV19	.	TRBJ1-1	TGTGCCAGTAGTATGTCGGGGAGGAACACTGAAGCTTTCTTT	CASSMSGRNTEAFF
16	TRBD2	TRBV7-9	.	TRBJ2-5	TGTGCCAGCAGCTTAGCGTCAGGACTAGCGGGAGAGACCCAGTACTTC	CASSLASGLAGETQYF
17	TRBD2	TRBV11-2	.	TRBJ2-7	TGTGCCAGCAGCTCACCAGCGGGAGGCCCCTCCTCCTACGAGCAGTACTTC	CASSSPAGGPSSYEQYF
16	.	TRBV19	.	TRBJ1-6	TGTGCCAGTAGTGCCCTTGCGGGGGGGCGAAGTTCACCCCTCCACTTT	CASSALAGGRSSPLHF
13	.	TRBV15	.	TRBJ2-7	TGTGCCTCCAGACGGACAGCCTCCTACGAGCAGTACTTC	CASRRTASYEQYF
15	TRBD2	TRBV29-1	once	TRBJ2-7	TGCAGCGTCTTTACCTCTCTGAGGGAGGGCCACGAGCAGTACTTC	CSVFTSLREGHEQYF
15	TRBD1	TRBV4-1	.	TRBJ1-6	TGCGCCAGCAGCCAAGGGACAGGGGGCCTTTCACCCCTCCACTTT	CASSQGTGGLSPLHF
13	TRBD2	TRBV30	.	TRBJ2-7	TGTGCCTGGAGGACTAGCGGGGGCTACGAGCAGTACTTC	CAWRTSGGYEQYF
10	.	TRBV21-1	.	TRBJ2-7	TGTGCCAGCAGCAAACGCGAGCAGTACTTC	CASSKREQYF
15	TRBD1	TRBV7-2	.	TRBJ2-7	TGTGCCAGCAGCTCACCGGGACAGGGGGTCTACGAGCAGTACTTC	CASSSPGQGVYEQYF
15	TRBD1	TRBV25-1	.	TRBJ2-1	TGTGCCAGCAGTCCTAGAGGACAGGGGGTGAATGAGCAGTTCTTC	CASSPRGQGVNEQFF
14	TRBD1	TRBV5-6	.	TRBJ2-7	TGTGCCAGCAGCTTAGGGGACAGGGCTTACGAGCAGTACTTC	CASSLGDRAYEQYF
15	.	TRBV19	.	TRBJ1-5	TGTGCCAGTAGCCTAAGGGGGATCGCGGGTCAGCCCCAGCATTTT	CASSLRGIAGQPQHF
15	.	TRBV24-1	.	TRBJ2-1	TGTGCCACCAGTGATTCCCTGCGGAGGTACAATGAGCAGTTCTTC	CATSDSLRRYNEQFF
15	.	TRBV9	.	TRBJ1-4	TGTGCCAGCAGCGTAGGACGGAGACCTAATGAAAAACTGTTTTTT	CASSVGRRPNEKLFF
17	TRBD2	TRBV13	few	TRBJ2-3	TGTGCCAGCACCGACCCGGGAGCGGGAGGGAGCACAGATACGCAGTATTTT	CASTDPGAGGSTDTQYF
13	.	TRBV3-1/TRBV3-2	few	TRBJ2-7	TGTGCCAGCAGCCCCCCCTCAGGGTACGAGCAGTACTTC	CASSPPSGYEQYF
14	TRBD1	TRBV5-1	once	TRBJ2-7	TGCGCCAGCAGAGGACCAGGGGGATCCTACGAGCAGTACTTC	CASRGPGGSYEQYF
14	TRBD1	TRBV19	.	TRBJ1-3	TGTGCCAGTATTCCGGGACAGGGGGCGAACACCATATATTTT	CASIPGQGANTIYF
13	.	TRBV19	.	TRBJ1-1	TGTGCCAGTACCCCCGGTAGGGGGAATGAAGCTTTCTTT	CASTPGRGNEAFF
14	TRBD1	TRBV2	.	TRBJ1-4	TGTGCCAGCAGTTCGGGACAGGGAGGTGAAAAACTGTTTTTT	CASSSGQGGEKLFF
16	TRBD1	TRBV5-8	.	TRBJ2-7	TGTGCCAGCAGCATTAGGGACAGGGCGGTTCGCAGCGAGCAGTACTTC	CASSIRDRAVRSEQYF
17	TRBD1	TRBV7-2	.	TRBJ2-1	TGTGCCAGCAGCTTGGCCGACAGGGTCCTCACTTACAATGAGCAGTTCTTC	CASSLADRVLTYNEQFF
17	TRBD2	TRBV7-2	.	TRBJ2-5	TGTGCCAGCAGCTCCCCGGGACTAGCGGGAAGGAGGGAGACCCAGTACTTC	CASSSPGLAGRRETQYF
14	.	TRBV6-5	.	TRBJ1-2	TGTGCCAGCAGTTTGGACAGCCCTAACTATGGCTACACCTTC	CASSLDSPNYGYTF
12	.	TRBV7-9	.	TRBJ1-2	TGTGCCAGCAGCTTAGGCCAGGGAGGCTACACCTTC	CASSLGQGGYTF
14	TRBD2	TRBV2	.	TRBJ2-7	TGTGCCAGCAACCGGGACTACTTCTCCTACGAGCAGTACTTC	CASNRDYFSYEQYF
19	TRBD1	TRBV7-2	.	TRBJ1-6	TGTGCCAGCAGCTTGTCAGGACAGGGGGGTTATCTACGGTATTCACCCCTCCACTTT	CASSLSGQGGYLRYSPLHF
15	TRBD2	TRBV5-4	once	TRBJ2-1	TGTGCCAGCAGCCGCGGGAGGGCGGGAACTACAGAGCAGTTCTTC	CASSRGRAGTTEQFF
16	TRBD2	TRBV7-2	.	TRBJ2-7	TGTGCCAGCAGCTTAGGATCTGGACTAGGTTCCTACGAGCAGTACTTC	CASSLGSGLGSYEQYF
13	.	TRBV7-2	.	TRBJ1-2	TGTGCCAGCAGCAACGACAGGAACTATGGCTACACCTTC	CASSNDRNYGYTF
14	TRBD1	TRBV5-6	once	TRBJ1-2	TGTGCCAGCAGCAAAGGACAGGGGAACTATGGCTACACCTTC	CASSKGQGNYGYTF
16	TRBD2	TRBV10-3	.	TRBJ2-7	TGTGCCATCAGTGATATTAAAGGGAGGGCACCGGACGAGCAGTACTTC	CAISDIKGRAPDEQYF
12	.	TRBV10-3	.	TRBJ1-2	TGTGCCATCAGCCAATTGACAGCTCCTGATACCTTC	CAISQLTAPDTF
16	TRBD2	TRBV11-3	.	TRBJ2-3	TGTGCCAGCAGCTTAGGAGGCCGCGGGAGTAGAGATACGCAGTATTTT	CASSLGGRGSRDTQYF
15	TRBD2	TRBV3-1/TRBV3-2	.	TRBJ2-7	TGTGCCAGCAGCCTCGGACTAGCGGGATACTACGAGCAGTACTTC	CASSLGLAGYYEQYF
16	TRBD1	TRBV24-1	.	TRBJ1-2	TGTGCCACCAGTGATCCACCGGGACAGGAGCAAGGGGGCTACACCTTC	CATSDPPGQEQGGYTF
14	.	TRBV18	.	TRBJ2-7	TGTGCCAGCTCACTACCGGGACACGATTACGAGCAGTACTTC	CASSLPGHDYEQYF
14	.	TRBV5-1	.	TRBJ2-7	TGCGCCAGTTACCCGGGTTATCCTAACTACGAGCAGTACTTC	CASYPGYPNYEQYF
15	.	TRBV28	.	TRBJ1-5	TGTGCCAGCAGCGGCAAGGGGGTAGGCAATCAGCCCCAGCATTTT	CASSGKGVGNQPQHF
15	.	TRBV3-1/TRBV3-2	.	TRBJ2-4	TGTGCCAGCAGCCAAGTGGACGGGGAAAAAAACATTCAGTACTTC	CASSQVDGEKNIQYF
13	TRBD2	TRBV30	.	TRBJ2-7	TGTGCCTGGGGACTAGCGGGAGTCGGTGAGCAGTACTTC	CAWGLAGVGEQYF
14	.	TRBV7-2	.	TRBJ1-1	TGTGCCAGCAGCTTACAGGGAGGAAACACTGAAGCTTTCTTT	CASSLQGGNTEAFF
17	TRBD2	TRBV7-9	.	TRBJ2-2	TGTGCCAGCAGCAAGTTTGCGGGAGTGGGTAACACCGGGGAGCTGTTTTTT	CASSKFAGVGNTGELFF
13	.	TRBV6-2/TRBV6-3	.	TRBJ1-4	TGTGCCAGCAGTAATAGGGGTGGAGAAAAACTGTTTTTT	CASSNRGGEKLFF
13	.	TRBV12-2	.	TRBJ2-1	TGTGCAAGTCGCTGCGTCTCCTACAATGAGCAGTTCTTC	CASRCVSYNEQFF
13	.	TRBV25-1	.	TRBJ1-1	TGTGCCACCACCGGGACACCGAACACTGAAGCTTTCTTT	CATTGTPNTEAFF
14	.	TRBV5-6	.	TRBJ1-2	TGTGCCAGCAGCTTGGGTTCGGGGGTTTATGGCTACACCTTC	CASSLGSGVYGYTF
16	TRBD1	TRBV19	.	TRBJ2-3	TGTGCCAGTAGTATCGGACAGGGAGGATTGACAGATACGCAGTATTTT	CASSIGQGGLTDTQYF